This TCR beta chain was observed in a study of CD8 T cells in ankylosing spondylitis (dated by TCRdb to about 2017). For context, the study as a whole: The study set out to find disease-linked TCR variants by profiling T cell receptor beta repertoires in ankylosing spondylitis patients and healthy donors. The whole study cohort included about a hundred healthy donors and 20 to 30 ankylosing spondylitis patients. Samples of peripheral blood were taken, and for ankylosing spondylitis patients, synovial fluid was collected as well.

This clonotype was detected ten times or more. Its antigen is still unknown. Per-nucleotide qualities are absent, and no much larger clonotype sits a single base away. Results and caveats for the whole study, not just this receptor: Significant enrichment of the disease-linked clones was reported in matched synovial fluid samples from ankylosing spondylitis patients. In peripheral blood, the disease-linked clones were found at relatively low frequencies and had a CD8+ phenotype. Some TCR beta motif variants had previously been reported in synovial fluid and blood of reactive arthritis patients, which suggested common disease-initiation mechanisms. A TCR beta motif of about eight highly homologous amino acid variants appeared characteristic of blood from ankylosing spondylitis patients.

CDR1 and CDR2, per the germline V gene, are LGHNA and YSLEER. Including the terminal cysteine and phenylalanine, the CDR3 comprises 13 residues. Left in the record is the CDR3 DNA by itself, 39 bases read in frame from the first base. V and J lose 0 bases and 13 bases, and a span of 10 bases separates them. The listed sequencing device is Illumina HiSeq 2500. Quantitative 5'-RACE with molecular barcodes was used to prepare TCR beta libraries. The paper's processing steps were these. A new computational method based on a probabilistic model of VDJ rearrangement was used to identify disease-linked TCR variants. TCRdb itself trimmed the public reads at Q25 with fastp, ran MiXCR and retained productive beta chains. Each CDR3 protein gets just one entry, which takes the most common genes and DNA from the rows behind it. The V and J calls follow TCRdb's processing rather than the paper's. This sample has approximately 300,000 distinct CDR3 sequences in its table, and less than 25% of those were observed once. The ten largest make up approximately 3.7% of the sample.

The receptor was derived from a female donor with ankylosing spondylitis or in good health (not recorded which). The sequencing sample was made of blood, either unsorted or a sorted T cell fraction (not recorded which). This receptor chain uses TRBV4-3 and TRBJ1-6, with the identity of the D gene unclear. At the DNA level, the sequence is TGCGCCAGCAGCCAAGACAGGACGCTGCCCCTCCACTTT. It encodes CASSQDRTLPLHF.